These 25 T cell receptor beta chains share one sample of origin, sequenced in a study of cytomegalovirus exposure and HLA in healthy donors (dated by TCRdb to 2016 to 2017). The library was generated by the immunoSEQ multiplex PCR assay. For the multiplex PCR, a mixture combining 60 forward primers for TCR Vbeta segments and 13 reverse primers for TCR Jbeta segments was used. Sourced from immuneACCESS, this table was stored by TCRdb with only in-frame sequences that have V and J called. A share of the clones is absent; for the studies checked, an unresolved V gene accounts for under half, and the remainder has no known explanation. The sample table shows approximately 200,000 clones, and 70% to 85% are seen once. The ten top clones hold 0.2% to 0.25% of the sample. Sequenced: PBMCs. The receptors come from a girl aged 2 to 10 in good health and CMV-seronegative.

CDR3 amino acids: CASRDDTGSYTF. The CDR3 nucleotides read TGTGCCAGCAGGGACGATACAGGGAGCTACACCTTC. This chain joins TRBV2 and TRBJ1-2; D might be TRBD1 (6 bases). Germline values: CDR1 SNHLY, CDR2 FYNNEI. This CDR3 contains 12 residues. Trimming shortened V by 6 bases and J by 9 bases, and 14 bases separated the two germline ends.

The chain has TRBV6-5 and TRBJ2-3; 11 positions match TRBD2. This CDR3 region has 15 residues. The germline V gene encodes CDR1 MNHEY and CDR2 SVGAGI. V lost 5 bases and J lost 4; bases outside the gene matches: 5. The CDR3 nucleotides read TGTGCCAGCAGTGCCACACTAGCGGGGGCAGATACGCAGTATTTT. Its translation: CASSATLAGADTQYF.

The chain couples TRBV14 to TRBJ1-2, with 7 bases aligning to TRBD1. CDR1 SGHDN and CDR2 FVKESK come from the germline V gene. The CDR3 runs 14 residues. V shed 5 bases, J shed 3 bases, and the junction held 6 bases outside the gene matches. The CDR3: CASSYRQGYYGYTF. In DNA form, the CDR3 reads TGTGCCAGCAGCTACCGACAGGGCTACTATGGCTACACCTTC.

The chain employs TRBV12-5 and TRBJ1-2, with TRBD1 as a possible D gene (6 bases). Germline assignment: CDR1 LGHNT and CDR2 FRNRAP. The CDR3 totals 14 residues. Trimming left V 2 bases short and J 13 bases short, with 20 bases between. The CDR3 region is CASGLTERAGERTF. The DNA for the CDR3 is TGTGCTAGTGGTTTGACTGAGAGGGCAGGGGAGCGCACCTTC.

J is TRBJ1-6 and V is TRBV6-5; 9 bases match TRBD1. Per germline, CDR1 MNHEY and CDR2 SVGAGI. With V trimmed by 5 bases and J by 9 bases, 5 bases remained unmatched. The CDR3 has 14 residues. This chain's CDR3 is CASSLGTGSSPLHF. CDR3 nucleotides: TGTGCCAGCAGTCTCGGGACAGGGTCTTCACCCCTCCACTTT.

V gene TRBV2 combines with J gene TRBJ2-5; a possible D gene is TRBD2 (6 bases). This CDR3 spans 16 amino acids. Looked up from germline, CDR1 is SNHLY and CDR2 is FYNNEI. V was trimmed by 2 bases and J by 5 bases, leaving 18 bases between them. In nucleotides, the CDR3 is TGTGCCAGCAGTGAATTATGGGAGGCGGTCGGCGAGACCCAGTACTTC. Its translation: CASSELWEAVGETQYF.

This chain links TRBV5-1 with TRBJ2-2; 11 nucleotides align to TRBD1. The CDR3 covers 17 residues. V was pared by 1 base and J by 4 bases, with 6 bases of the junction left unmatched. From germline, CDR1 is SGHRS and CDR2 YFSETQ. In DNA form, the CDR3 reads TGCGCCAGCAGCTTGTACGGGACAGGGGGTGGCACCGGGGAGCTGTTTTTT. As protein: CASSLYGTGGGTGELFF.

The rearrangement links TRBV6-5 to TRBJ2-7; 10 nucleotides agree with TRBD1. Germline V CDR1 and CDR2: MNHEY, SVGAGI. The CDR3 contains 15 residues. Trimming cost V 6 bases and J 2 bases; bases outside gene matches: 7. The CDR3 sequence is CASSRRDRGPYEQYF. The DNA for the CDR3 is TGTGCCAGCAGCAGACGCGACAGGGGGCCCTACGAGCAGTACTTC.

The chain joins TRBV7-9 to TRBJ2-3; D gene uncertain. The CDR3 contains 13 residues. V was pared by 4 bases and J by 2 bases, with 7 bases between. Germline V gene data show CDR1 as SEHNR and CDR2 as FQNEAQ (reference sequence). The CDR3 spells CASSSALTDTQYF. CDR3 bases: TGTGCCAGCAGCTCTGCGCTCACAGATACGCAGTATTTT. The full variable domain, its missing parts supplied by reference TRBV7-9 and TRBJ2-3, is DTGVSQNPRHKITKRGQNVTFRCDPISEHNRLYWYRQTLGQGPEFLTYFQNEAQLEKSRLLSDRFSAERPKGSFSTLEIQRTEQGDSAMYLCASSSALTDTQYFGPGTRLTVL.

The chain combines TRBV2 with TRBJ1-5, with D perhaps matching TRBD1 (6 bases). V was clipped by 8 bases and J by 1 base, with 15 bases between them. This CDR3 contains 15 residues. The germline CDR1 and CDR2 sequences are SNHLY and FYNNEI. CDR3 sequence: CASGRGVGSNQPQHF. The CDR3 DNA follows: TGTGCCAGCGGGAGGGGGGTAGGGAGCAATCAGCCCCAGCATTTT.

The chain has TRBV9 and TRBJ1-4, with 9 bases matching TRBD1. Germline CDR1 reads SGDLS; CDR2 reads YYNGEE. CDR3 length: 17 residues. The V gene end was trimmed by 1 base and the J gene end by 4 bases; junction bases not matched to a gene: 8. The CDR3 protein is CASSVTGQGALNEKLFF. In DNA form, the CDR3 reads TGTGCCAGCAGCGTAACGGGACAGGGCGCTCTTAATGAAAAACTGTTTTTT.

This clone was detected only once. The chain combines TRBV5-5 with TRBJ1-5; D ambiguous. V lost 4 bases to trimming and J lost 3 bases, with 17 bases between them. CDR1 and CDR2 (germline): SGHKS, YYEKEE (reference sequence). This CDR3 region has 16 residues. CDR3 in amino acids: CASSRWVEVNNQPQHF. CDR3 sequence (DNA): TGTGCCAGCAGCCGTTGGGTTGAGGTGAACAATCAGCCCCAGCATTTT. Full variable domain (missing parts from reference TRBV5-5 and TRBJ1-5): DAGVTQSPTHLIKTRGQQVTLRCSPISGHKSVSWYQQVLGQGPQFIFQYYEKEERGRGNFPDRFSARQFPNYSSELNVNALLLGDSALYLCASSRWVEVNNQPQHFGDGTRLSIL.

V usage is TRBV5-1 and J usage is TRBJ2-1; TRBD2 agrees at 11 bases. The CDR3 is 15 amino acids. Germline loops: CDR1 SGHRS, CDR2 YFSETQ. Losses at the gene ends were 0 bases for V and 7 bases for J; bases not matched to a gene: 3. CDR3 loop: CASSLEGLAVNEQFF. CDR3 in DNA: TGCGCCAGCAGCTTGGAGGGACTAGCGGTGAATGAGCAGTTCTTC.

This clone showed up just a few times. J is TRBJ1-2 and V is TRBV6-5; TRBD1 might be the D (5 bases). V was trimmed by 8 bases and J by 4 bases, leaving 11 bases between them. The germline V gene has CDR1 MNHEY and CDR2 SVGAGI. The CDR3 covers 12 residues. The CDR3 spells CASSTGVYGYTF. The CDR3 coding sequence is TGTGCCAGCTCAACGGGGGTCTATGGCTACACCTTC.

The chain employs TRBV9 and TRBJ2-5; perhaps TRBD1 as D (5 bases). V lost 0 bases, J lost 4 bases, and 10 bases lay in between. Per the germline V gene, CDR1 is SGDLS and CDR2 is YYNGEE. This CDR3 has 14 residues. The chain's CDR3 is CASSVGNRRETQYF. The CDR3, as DNA: TGTGCCAGCAGCGTAGGGAACAGGCGAGAGACCCAGTACTTC. Supplemented by reference TRBV9 and TRBJ2-5, the full variable domain reads DSGVTQTPKHLITATGQRVTLRCSPRSGDLSVYWYQQSLDQGLQFLIQYYNGEERAKGNILERFSAQQFPDLHSELNLSSLELGDSALYFCASSVGNRRETQYFGPGTRLLVL.

The rearrangement uses TRBV19 and TRBJ1-1; 7 bases line up with TRBD1. The CDR3 runs to 12 residues. Germline V gives CDR1 LNHDA, CDR2 SQIVND (reference sequence). V shed 4 bases, J shed 7 bases, and the junction held 3 bases outside the gene matches. The DNA of the CDR3 is TGTGCCAGTAGTACGGGGACAGTTGAAGCTTTCTTT. Translated: CASSTGTVEAFF.

The V and J genes are TRBV4-2 and TRBJ1-1; the match to TRBD1 covers 7 bases. Germline V gene data show CDR1 as LGHNA and CDR2 as YNFKEQ. J gave up 3 bases and V 4 bases, and 17 bases lay outside the gene matches. CDR3 length equals 18 residues. CDR3 protein: CASSLERQGFREDTEAFF. The CDR3 DNA reads as TGTGCCAGCAGCCTCGAAAGACAGGGATTCAGGGAGGACACTGAAGCTTTCTTT.

The chain couples TRBV7-2 to TRBJ1-1; 8 bases match TRBD1. The germline gives CDR1 SGHTA, CDR2 FQGNSA. V trimming: 5 bases; J trimming: 4 bases; junction bases outside the gene matches: 6. The CDR3 is 14 residues long. CDR3 region: CASSVRQGSTEAFF. The CDR3 nucleotides read TGTGCCAGCAGCGTCCGACAGGGGAGCACTGAAGCTTTCTTT.

The rearrangement joins TRBV11-2 to TRBJ1-3; TRBD1 might be the D (6 bases). There are 15 residues in the CDR3. Germline assignment: CDR1 SGHAT and CDR2 FQNNGV. Trimming shortened V by 5 bases and J by 2 bases, and 13 bases separated the two germline ends. The DNA for the CDR3 is TGTGCCAGCAGCCCTAGTACAGGGACTGGAAACACCATATATTTT. This sequence encodes CASSPSTGTGNTIYF.

The rearrangement uses TRBV5-1 and TRBJ1-3, with D possibly TRBD1 on 6 matching bases. The germline V and J ends were trimmed by 2 bases and 0 bases, with 12 bases remaining between them. CDR1 and CDR2 (germline): SGHRS, YFSETQ. The CDR3 has 16 residues. The CDR3 loop is CASSLRGGDSGNTIYF. The CDR3 DNA sequence: TGCGCCAGCAGCTTACGTGGGGGCGACTCTGGAAACACCATATATTTT.

This chain connects TRBV5-4 to TRBJ2-5, with TRBD2 matching 8 bases. The V segment lost 4 bases and the J segment 4 bases; nucleotides outside the gene matches: 0. Looked up from germline, CDR1 is SGHNT and CDR2 is YYREEE (reference sequence). The CDR3 extends over 12 amino acids. The CDR3, as DNA: TGTGCCAGCAGCGGGACTAGAGAGACCCAGTACTTC. Protein product: CASSGTRETQYF.

V gene TRBV4-1 combines with J gene TRBJ2-2, with D perhaps TRBD2 (6 bases). The ends were cut back, 1 base at V and 1 base at J, with 13 bases in the middle. The CDR3 extends over 17 amino acids. Germline V gene data show CDR1 as MGHRA and CDR2 as YSYEKL. In DNA form, the CDR3 reads TGCGCCAGCAGCCAAGCGTCCGGGGGTCAGAACACCGGGGAGCTGTTTTTT. Its translation is CASSQASGGQNTGELFF.

The CDR3 loop is CASQGDCYLGLFF. The CDR3 nucleotides are TGTGCCAGCCAAGGGGACTGCTACCTGGGACTGTTTTTT. The genes are TRBV6-4 and TRBJ1-4, with D perhaps TRBD1 (5 bases). The germline V gene encodes CDR1 MRHNA and CDR2 SNTAGT. The CDR3 has 13 amino acids. V lost 8 bases to trimming and J lost 13 bases, with 20 bases between them.

The chain has TRBV9 and TRBJ1-3; D unclear. V shed 3 bases and J shed 3 bases, with 7 bases lying between them. This CDR3 is built from 13 residues. Germline CDR1 reads SGDLS; CDR2 reads YYNGEE. The CDR3 protein is CASSGHNGNTIYF. CDR3 sequence (DNA): TGTGCCAGCAGCGGACATAATGGAAACACCATATATTTT.

The chain has TRBV5-1 and TRBJ2-5; a possible D gene is TRBD1 (6 bases). This CDR3 is 14 amino acids long. The germline gives CDR1 SGHRS, CDR2 YFSETQ. V was pared by 1 base and J by 5 bases, with 12 bases between. The CDR3 DNA follows: TGCGCCAGCAGCTTGCTAGGGGGAAAGGAGACCCAGTACTTC. The encoded protein is CASSLLGGKETQYF.